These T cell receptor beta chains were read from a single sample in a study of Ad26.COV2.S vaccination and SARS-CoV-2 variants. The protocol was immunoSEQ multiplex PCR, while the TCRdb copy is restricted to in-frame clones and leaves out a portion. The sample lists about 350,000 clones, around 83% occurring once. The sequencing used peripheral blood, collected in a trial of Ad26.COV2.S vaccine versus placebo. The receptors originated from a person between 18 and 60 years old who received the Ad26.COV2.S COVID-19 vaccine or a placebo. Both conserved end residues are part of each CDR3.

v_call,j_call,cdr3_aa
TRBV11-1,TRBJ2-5,CASRLLAGGAQYF
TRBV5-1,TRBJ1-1,CASSYGTGNTEAFF
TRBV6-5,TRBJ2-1,CASTRDPYNEQFF
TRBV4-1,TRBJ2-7,CASSRSIGTGNTDKVEQYF
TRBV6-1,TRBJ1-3,CASSEARGGVVFYSGNTIYF
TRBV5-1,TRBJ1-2,CASSLDQHSGYTF
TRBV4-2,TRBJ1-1,CASSPQGYMNTEAFF
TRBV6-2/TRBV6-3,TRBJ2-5,CASSPRGRQETQYF
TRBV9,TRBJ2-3,CASSGGHGSADTQYF
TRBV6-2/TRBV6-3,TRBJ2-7,CASSSGDHYEQYF
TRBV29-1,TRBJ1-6,CSVGDRGSPLHF
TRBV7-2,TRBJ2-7,CARLSGGATYEQYF
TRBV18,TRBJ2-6,CASSQGASGANVLTF
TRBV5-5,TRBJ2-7,CASSSQTGPEFQYF
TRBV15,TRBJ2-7,CATSRDLRTSSYEQYF